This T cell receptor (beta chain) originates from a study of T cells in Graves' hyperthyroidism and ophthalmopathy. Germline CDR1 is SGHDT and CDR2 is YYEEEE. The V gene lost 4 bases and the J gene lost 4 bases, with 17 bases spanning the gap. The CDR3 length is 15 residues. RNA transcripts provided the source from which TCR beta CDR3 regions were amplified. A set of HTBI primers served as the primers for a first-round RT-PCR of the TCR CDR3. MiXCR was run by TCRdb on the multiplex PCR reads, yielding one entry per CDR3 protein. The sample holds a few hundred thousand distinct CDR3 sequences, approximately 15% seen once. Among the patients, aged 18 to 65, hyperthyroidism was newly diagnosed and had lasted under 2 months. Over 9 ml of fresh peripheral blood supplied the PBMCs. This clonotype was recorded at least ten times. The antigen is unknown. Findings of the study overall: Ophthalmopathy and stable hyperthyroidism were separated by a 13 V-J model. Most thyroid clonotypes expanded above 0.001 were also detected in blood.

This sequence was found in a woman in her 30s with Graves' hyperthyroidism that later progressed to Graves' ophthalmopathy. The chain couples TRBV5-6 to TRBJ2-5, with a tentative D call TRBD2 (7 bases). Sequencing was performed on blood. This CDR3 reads CASSLTVGGRETQYF. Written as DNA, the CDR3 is TGTGCCAGCAGCCTCACGGTGGGGGGGCGAGAGACCCAGTACTTC.